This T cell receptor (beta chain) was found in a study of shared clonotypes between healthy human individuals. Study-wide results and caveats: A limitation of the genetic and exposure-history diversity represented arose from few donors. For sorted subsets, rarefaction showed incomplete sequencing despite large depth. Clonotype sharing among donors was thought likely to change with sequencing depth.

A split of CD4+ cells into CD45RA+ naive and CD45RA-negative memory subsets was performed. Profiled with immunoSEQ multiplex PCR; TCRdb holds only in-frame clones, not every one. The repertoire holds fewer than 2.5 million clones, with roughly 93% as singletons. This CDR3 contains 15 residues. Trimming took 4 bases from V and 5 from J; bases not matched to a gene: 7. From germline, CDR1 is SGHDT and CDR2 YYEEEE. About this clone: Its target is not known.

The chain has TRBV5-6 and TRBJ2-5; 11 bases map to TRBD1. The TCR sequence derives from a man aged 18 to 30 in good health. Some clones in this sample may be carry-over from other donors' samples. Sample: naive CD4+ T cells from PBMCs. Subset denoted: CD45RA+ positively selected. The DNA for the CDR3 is TGTGCCAGCAGCCCCGGACAGGGGGCGGAGGAGACCCAGTACTTC. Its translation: CASSPGQGAEETQYF.